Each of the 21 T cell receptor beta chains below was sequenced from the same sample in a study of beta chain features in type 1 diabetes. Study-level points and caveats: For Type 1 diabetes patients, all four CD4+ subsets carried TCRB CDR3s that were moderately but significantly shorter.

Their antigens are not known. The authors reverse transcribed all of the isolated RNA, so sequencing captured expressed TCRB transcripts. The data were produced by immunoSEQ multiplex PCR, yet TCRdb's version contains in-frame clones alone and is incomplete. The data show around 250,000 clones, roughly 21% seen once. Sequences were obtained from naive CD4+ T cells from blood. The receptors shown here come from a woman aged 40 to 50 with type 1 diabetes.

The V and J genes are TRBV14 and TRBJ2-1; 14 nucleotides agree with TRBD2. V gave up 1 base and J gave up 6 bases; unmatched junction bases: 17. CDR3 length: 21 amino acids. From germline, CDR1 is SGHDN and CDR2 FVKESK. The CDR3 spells CASSQVKRVPGLAGAVNEQFF. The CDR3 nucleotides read TGTGCCAGCAGCCAAGTAAAGCGGGTCCCGGGACTAGCGGGGGCCGTCAATGAGCAGTTCTTC.

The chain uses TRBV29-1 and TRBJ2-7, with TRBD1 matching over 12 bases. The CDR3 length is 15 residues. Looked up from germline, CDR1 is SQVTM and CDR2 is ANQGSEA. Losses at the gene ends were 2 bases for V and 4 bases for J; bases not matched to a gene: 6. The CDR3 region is CSVERRDRGRYEQYF. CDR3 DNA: TGCAGCGTTGAACGCCGGGACAGGGGGCGATACGAGCAGTACTTC.

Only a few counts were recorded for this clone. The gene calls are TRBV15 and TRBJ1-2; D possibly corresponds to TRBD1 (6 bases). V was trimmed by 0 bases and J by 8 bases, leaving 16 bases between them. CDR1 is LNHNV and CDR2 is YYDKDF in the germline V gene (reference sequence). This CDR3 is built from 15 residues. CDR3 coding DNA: TGTGCCACCAGCAGAGATTTTGGCAGGGGTGACGGCTACACCTTC. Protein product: CATSRDFGRGDGYTF.

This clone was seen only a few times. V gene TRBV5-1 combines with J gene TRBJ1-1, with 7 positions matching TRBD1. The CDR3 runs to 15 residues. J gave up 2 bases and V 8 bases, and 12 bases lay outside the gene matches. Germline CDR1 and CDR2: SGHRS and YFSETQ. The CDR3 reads CASSASRQGNTEAFF. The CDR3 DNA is TGCGCCAGTAGCGCCTCTCGACAGGGAAACACTGAAGCTTTCTTT.

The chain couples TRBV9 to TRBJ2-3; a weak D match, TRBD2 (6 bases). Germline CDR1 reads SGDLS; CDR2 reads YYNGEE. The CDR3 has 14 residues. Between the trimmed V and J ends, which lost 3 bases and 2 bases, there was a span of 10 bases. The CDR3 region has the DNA TGTGCCAGCAGCGACGTGGGACTCACAGATACGCAGTATTTT. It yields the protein CASSDVGLTDTQYF.

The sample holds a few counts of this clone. The CDR3 nucleotides are TGTGCCAGCAGCCCAAACGTGGGCCTCGTGAACACTGAAGCTTTCTTT. Translated, it gives CASSPNVGLVNTEAFF. The rearrangement links TRBV9 to TRBJ1-1, with unresolved D. V was pared by 4 bases and J by 0 bases, with 16 bases between. Germline CDR1 is SGDLS and CDR2 is YYNGEE. CDR3 length: 16 amino acids.

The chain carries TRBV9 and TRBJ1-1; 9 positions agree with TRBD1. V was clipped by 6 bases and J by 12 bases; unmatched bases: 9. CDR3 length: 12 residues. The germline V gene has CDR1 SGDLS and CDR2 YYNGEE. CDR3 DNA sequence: TGTGCCAGCACCCGAACAGGGGGCGAAACTTTCTTT. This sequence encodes CASTRTGGETFF.

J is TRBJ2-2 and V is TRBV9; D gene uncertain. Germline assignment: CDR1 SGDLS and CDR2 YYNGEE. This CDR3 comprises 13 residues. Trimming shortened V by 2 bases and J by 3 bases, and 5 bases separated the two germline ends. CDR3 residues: CASSVPDTGELFF. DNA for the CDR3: TGTGCCAGCAGCGTTCCGGACACCGGGGAGCTGTTTTTT.

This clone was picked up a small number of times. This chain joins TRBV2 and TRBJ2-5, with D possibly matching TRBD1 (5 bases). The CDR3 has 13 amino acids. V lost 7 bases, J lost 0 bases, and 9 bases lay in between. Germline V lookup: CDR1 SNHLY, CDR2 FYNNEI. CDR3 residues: CASTVGHQETQYF. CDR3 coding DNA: TGTGCCAGCACCGTGGGGCACCAAGAGACCCAGTACTTC.

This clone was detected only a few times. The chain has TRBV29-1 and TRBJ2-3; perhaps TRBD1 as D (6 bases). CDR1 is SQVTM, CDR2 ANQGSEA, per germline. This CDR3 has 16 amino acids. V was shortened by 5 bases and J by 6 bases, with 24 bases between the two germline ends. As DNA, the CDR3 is TGCAGCGTTTCCGGCCGGGCCGGGACCCAGGGGGATACGCAGTATTTT. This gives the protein CSVSGRAGTQGDTQYF.

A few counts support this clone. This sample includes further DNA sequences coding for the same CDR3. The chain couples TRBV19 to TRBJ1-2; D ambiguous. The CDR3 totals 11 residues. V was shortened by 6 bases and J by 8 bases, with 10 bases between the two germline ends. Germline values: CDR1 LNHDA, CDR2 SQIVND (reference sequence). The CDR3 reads CASRGAYGYTF. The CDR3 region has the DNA TGTGCCAGTAGGGGCGCCTACGGCTACACCTTC.

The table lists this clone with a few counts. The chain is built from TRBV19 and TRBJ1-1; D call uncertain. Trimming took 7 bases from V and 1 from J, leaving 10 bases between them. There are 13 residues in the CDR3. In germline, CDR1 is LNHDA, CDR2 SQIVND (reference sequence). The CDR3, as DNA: TGTGCCAGTATCGGGGATTGGAACACTGAAGCTTTCTTT. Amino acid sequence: CASIGDWNTEAFF. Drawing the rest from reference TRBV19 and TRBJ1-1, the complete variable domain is DGGITQSPKYLFRKEGQNVTLSCEQNLNHDAMYWYRQDPGQGLRLIYYSQIVNDFQKGDIAEGYSVSREKKESFPLTVTSAQKNPTAFYLCASIGDWNTEAFFGQGTRLTVV.

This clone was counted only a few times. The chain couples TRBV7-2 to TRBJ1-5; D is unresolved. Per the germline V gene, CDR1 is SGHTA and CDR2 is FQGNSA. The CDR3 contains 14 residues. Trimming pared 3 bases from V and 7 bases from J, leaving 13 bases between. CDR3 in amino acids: CASSLIGRGQPQHF. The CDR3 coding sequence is TGTGCCAGCAGCTTGATAGGGAGAGGACAGCCCCAGCATTTT.

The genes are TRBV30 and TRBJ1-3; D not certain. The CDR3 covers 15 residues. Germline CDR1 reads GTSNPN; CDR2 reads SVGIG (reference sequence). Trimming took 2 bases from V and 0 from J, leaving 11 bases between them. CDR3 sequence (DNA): TGTGCCTGGAGTCCTCTAAGTAACTCTGGAAACACCATATATTTT. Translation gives CAWSPLSNSGNTIYF.

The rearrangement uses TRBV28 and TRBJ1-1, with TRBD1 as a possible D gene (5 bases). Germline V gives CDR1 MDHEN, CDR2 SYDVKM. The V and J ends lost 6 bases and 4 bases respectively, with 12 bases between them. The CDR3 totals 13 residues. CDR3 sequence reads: CASSRVGGTEAFF. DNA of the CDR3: TGTGCCAGCAGCCGAGTCGGGGGCACTGAAGCTTTCTTT.

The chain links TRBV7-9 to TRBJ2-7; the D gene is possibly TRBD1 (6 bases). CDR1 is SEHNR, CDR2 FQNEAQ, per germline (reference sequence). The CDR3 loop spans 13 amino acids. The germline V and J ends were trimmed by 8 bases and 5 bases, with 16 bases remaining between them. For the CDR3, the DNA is TGTGCCAGCGGTGAACAGGGAGAAGACGAGCAGTACTTC. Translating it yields CASGEQGEDEQYF.

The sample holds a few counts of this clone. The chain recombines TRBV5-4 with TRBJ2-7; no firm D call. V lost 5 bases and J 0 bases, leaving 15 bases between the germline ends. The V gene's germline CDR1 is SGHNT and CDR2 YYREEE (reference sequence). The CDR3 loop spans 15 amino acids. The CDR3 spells CASSPAASLSYEQYF. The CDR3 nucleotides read TGTGCCAGCAGTCCGGCGGCGAGTCTCTCCTACGAGCAGTACTTC.

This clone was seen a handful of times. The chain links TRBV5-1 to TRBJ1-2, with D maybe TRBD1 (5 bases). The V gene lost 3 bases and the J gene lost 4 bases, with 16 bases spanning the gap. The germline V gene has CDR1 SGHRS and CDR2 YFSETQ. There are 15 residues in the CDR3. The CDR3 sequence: CASSYQGEYVYGYTF. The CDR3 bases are TGCGCCAGCAGCTACCAAGGGGAATACGTCTATGGCTACACCTTC.

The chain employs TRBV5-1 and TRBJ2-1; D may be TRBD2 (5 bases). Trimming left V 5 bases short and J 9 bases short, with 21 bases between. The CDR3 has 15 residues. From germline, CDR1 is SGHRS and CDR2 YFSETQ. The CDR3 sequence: CASRRWASQEGEQFF. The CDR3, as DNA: TGCGCCAGCAGACGTTGGGCTAGCCAAGAGGGTGAGCAGTTCTTC. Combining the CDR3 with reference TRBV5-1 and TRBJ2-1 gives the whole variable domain KAGVTQTPRYLIKTRGQQVTLSCSPISGHRSVSWYQQTPGQGLQFLFEYFSETQRNKGNFPGRFSGRQFSNSRSEMNVSTLELGDSALYLCASRRWASQEGEQFFGPGTRLTVL.

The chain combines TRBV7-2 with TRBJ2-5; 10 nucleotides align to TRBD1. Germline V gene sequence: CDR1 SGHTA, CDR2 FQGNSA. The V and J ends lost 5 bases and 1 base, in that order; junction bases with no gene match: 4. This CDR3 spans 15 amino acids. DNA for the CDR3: TGTGCCAGCAGCCGGGACAGGGGTGCCCAAGAGACCCAGTACTTC. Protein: CASSRDRGAQETQYF.

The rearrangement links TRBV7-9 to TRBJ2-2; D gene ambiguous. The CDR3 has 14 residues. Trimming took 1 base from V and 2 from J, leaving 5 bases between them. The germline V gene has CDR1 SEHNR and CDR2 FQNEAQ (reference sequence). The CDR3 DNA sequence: TGTGCCAGCAGCTTAGTACAAAACACCGGGGAGCTGTTTTTT. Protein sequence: CASSLVQNTGELFF.